This T cell receptor (beta chain) was recorded in a study of graft-versus-host responses after intestinal transplantation. Study conclusions and caveats: Investigators detected GvH clones in recipient marrow, with some emerging earlier in ileum or blood.

V lost 0 bases and J lost 5, with 19 bases in between. Germline CDR1 is LGHNA and CDR2 is YNFKEQ. The CDR3 has 17 amino acids. In the case of this clone: The antigen remains undetermined.

Generated by immunoSEQ multiplex PCR, the TCRdb table keeps only in-frame clones and is missing some. The sample records approximately 97,000 clones, 85% to 95% being singletons. The starting material was unstimulated CD8+ T cells sorted from spleen or lymph node cells, obtained before transplant. The chain has TRBV4-2 and TRBJ1-2; D call uncertain. The sequence came from a human donor who was the organ donor for an intestinal transplant. The DNA of the CDR3 is TGTGCCAGCAGCCAAGAGTTAAACGCAGGCTTTGGATATGGCTACACCTTC. Translating gives CASSQELNAGFGYGYTF.